The rows below give T cell receptor beta chains drawn from one sample of a study of T-cell reconstitution after alpha-beta-depleted transplantation in children. TCRdb redid the calling of the PCR reads with MiXCR, one entry per CDR3 protein. Of 200,000 to 300,000 distinct CDR3 sequences in the sample, roughly 8.2% were seen once. Source: PBMCs, mostly from graft donor cells, taken 180 days after TCRalphabeta/CD19-depleted stem cell transplant. These receptors were collected from a male patient between 5 and 17 years old who had a stem cell transplant for acute lymphoblastic leukemia, so the T cells may come from the graft donor. CDR3s include the opening cysteine and the closing phenylalanine or tryptophan. D genes are given only for firm matches. Rows give clone size only sometimes, using once, few, many, or a class for an expanded clone.

TRBD1 | TRBJ1-5 | TRBV20-1 | many | TGCAGTGCCCCGGACAGGGCGGCTCATCGGGGCAATCAGCCCCAGCATTTT | CSAPDRAAHRGNQPQHF
- | TRBJ1-5 | TRBV7-9 | many | TGTGCCAGCAGCTCGGATACAGGGTTGGGGAATCAGCCCCAGCATTTT | CASSSDTGLGNQPQHF
- | TRBJ2-7 | TRBV28 | many | TGTGCCAGCAGTATCACACAGGGCTACGAGCAGTACTTC | CASSITQGYEQYF
- | TRBJ1-6 | TRBV15 | many | TGTGCCACCAGCAGAGGAGGGTCTGGCTATAATTCACCCCTCCACTTT | CATSRGGSGYNSPLHF
- | TRBJ2-5 | TRBV18 | many | TGTGCCAGCTCACCACCGCTGGGGGCTGGGAAGACCCAGTACTTC | CASSPPLGAGKTQYF
TRBD1 | TRBJ1-1 | TRBV28 | many | TGTGCCAGCAGTTCTCACAGGGGGACTGACACTGAAGCTTTCTTT | CASSSHRGTDTEAFF
- | TRBJ1-1 | TRBV20-1 | many | TGCAGTGCTATTAAGGGGAATATGAACACTGAAGCTTTCTTT | CSAIKGNMNTEAFF
- | TRBJ2-7 | TRBV12-3/TRBV12-4 | - | TGTGCCAGCAGTCGTCGACAGTATTTCTCCTACGAGCAGTACTTC | CASSRRQYFSYEQYF
- | TRBJ1-1 | TRBV4-3 | many | TGCGCCAGCAGCCAAGTTCCAGGGAAGGGGAACACTGAAGCTTTCTTT | CASSQVPGKGNTEAFF
- | TRBJ2-7 | TRBV20-1 | few | TGCAGTGCTCCCCCGGGGAGGCTCGCCGTCTACGAGCAGTACTTC | CSAPPGRLAVYEQYF
- | TRBJ2-1 | TRBV10-3 | many | TGTGCCATACCCCCTTCAGACAATGAGCAGTTCTTC | CAIPPSDNEQFF
TRBD2 | TRBJ2-7 | TRBV7-2 | many | TGTGCCAGCAGCTTCGGGCGGGGGGGCCTCAGCGAGCAGTACTTC | CASSFGRGGLSEQYF
TRBD1 | TRBJ2-2 | TRBV24-1 | many | TGTGCCACCAGTGATTATCAGGGGACAGGCACCGGGGAGCTGTTTTTT | CATSDYQGTGTGELFF
- | TRBJ1-5 | TRBV5-1 | many | TGCGCCAGCAGCTTGGCGGACGGATATAGCAATCAGCCCCAGCATTTT | CASSLADGYSNQPQHF
- | TRBJ1-2 | TRBV11-2 | - | TGTGCCAGCAGCTACAACCCTACCCTCCTTAACTATGGCTACACCTTC | CASSYNPTLLNYGYTF
- | TRBJ2-7 | TRBV5-1 | many | TGCGCCAGCAGCTTGGGGTTAGCGGTCGACGGCGAGCAGTACTTC | CASSLGLAVDGEQYF
TRBD1 | TRBJ2-1 | TRBV20-1 | many | TGCAGTGCTAGACCCGGGACAGGCTACAATGAGCAGTTCTTC | CSARPGTGYNEQFF
- | TRBJ2-7 | TRBV6-1 | many | TGTGCCAGCAGTCCCAAGACAGGAATAGGAGGCGAGCAGTACTTC | CASSPKTGIGGEQYF
TRBD1 | TRBJ2-1 | TRBV20-1 | many | TGCAGCCCCCACAGGGGCTCCTACAATGAGCAGTTCTTC | CSPHRGSYNEQFF
- | TRBJ2-5 | TRBV5-1 | many | TGCGCCAGCAGCCCAACGTACCAAGAGACCCAGTACTTC | CASSPTYQETQYF
TRBD2 | TRBJ2-2 | TRBV10-3 | many | TGTGCCATCAGTGAGTCTCAAGCGGGGCCCGGGGAGCTGTTTTTT | CAISESQAGPGELFF
TRBD2 | TRBJ2-6 | TRBV4-1 | many | TGCGCCAGCAGCCAAGACAGAGGCGGGAGGGCTGGGGCCAACGTCCTGACTTTC | CASSQDRGGRAGANVLTF
- | TRBJ1-3 | TRBV12-3/TRBV12-4 | many | TGTGCCAGCAGCCCCGGTCCCACCATATATTTT | CASSPGPTIYF
- | TRBJ2-7 | TRBV4-2 | many | TGTGCCAGCAGCCAAGGTGGGACGTACAGCTCCTACGAGCAGTACTTC | CASSQGGTYSSYEQYF
- | TRBJ2-3 | TRBV20-1 | many | TGCAGTGCGGGGCTGTCAGATACGCAGTATTTT | CSAGLSDTQYF
TRBD2 | TRBJ2-3 | TRBV20-1 | many | TGCAGTGCTAGAGATCCGCCTAGCGGGGCGATTAGCACAGATACGCAGTATTTT | CSARDPPSGAISTDTQYF
TRBD2 | TRBJ2-1 | TRBV29-1 | many | TGCACCGTGTGCGGGCTAGCGGGAAAGGTTTCCTACAATGAGCAGTTCTTC | CTVCGLAGKVSYNEQFF
- | TRBJ2-3 | TRBV20-1 | - | TGCAGTGCTAGCCTCTCCCGATCCGGGGTCTTCGCAGATACGCAGTATTTT | CSASLSRSGVFADTQYF
- | TRBJ1-2 | TRBV6-2/TRBV6-3 | many | TGTGCCAGCAGTTACCGGCAGACCGGCCTTAACTATGGCTACACCTTC | CASSYRQTGLNYGYTF
TRBD1 | TRBJ2-2 | TRBV4-1 | many | TGCGCCAGCAGCCAACAGGGACAGGGTGGCACCGGGGAGCTGTTTTTT | CASSQQGQGGTGELFF
TRBD2 | TRBJ2-2 | TRBV12-3/TRBV12-4 | - | TGTGCCAGCAGTTTAGCGCGGGGGGGGACGAACACCGGGGAGCTGTTTTTT | CASSLARGGTNTGELFF
- | TRBJ1-1 | TRBV5-1 | many | TGCGCCAGCAGTCCAGACAGAGTGAACACTGAAGCTTTCTTT | CASSPDRVNTEAFF
- | TRBJ1-5 | TRBV20-1 | many | TGCAGTGCTCAACAGGGCAATCAGCCCCAGCATTTT | CSAQQGNQPQHF
- | TRBJ1-2 | TRBV2 | many | TGTGCCAGCAACCCTTTTGGCTACACCTTC | CASNPFGYTF
- | TRBJ2-7 | TRBV14 | many | TGTGCCAGCAGCCAAGTAACGGTCGGCGAGCAGTACTTC | CASSQVTVGEQYF
TRBD2 | TRBJ2-4 | TRBV5-1 | many | TGCGCCAGCAGCTTAGTAGGGAGGGGAAACATTCAGTACTTC | CASSLVGRGNIQYF
TRBD1 | TRBJ2-7 | TRBV7-9 | many | TGTGCCAGCAGCTGGGGACAGGCCCCCTACGAGCAGTACTTC | CASSWGQAPYEQYF
TRBD2 | TRBJ2-3 | TRBV28 | many | TGTGCCAGCGGGGGGGTGGACACAGATACGCAGTATTTT | CASGGVDTDTQYF
- | TRBJ1-1 | TRBV5-4 | many | TGTGCCAGCGGGAGGCAGGCTGAAGCTTTCTTT | CASGRQAEAFF
- | TRBJ2-5 | TRBV12-3/TRBV12-4 | many | TGTGCCAGCAGTACGGGACTGCCTTCAGGGACCCAGTACTTC | CASSTGLPSGTQYF
- | TRBJ1-5 | TRBV3-1 | many | TGTGCCAGCAGCCACGAGGGGGAGGGGCAGCCCCAGCATTTT | CASSHEGEGQPQHF
- | TRBJ2-5 | TRBV29-1 | many | TGCAGCGTAGCGACCGGGTCGGTCCAAGAGACCCAGTACTTC | CSVATGSVQETQYF
TRBD2 | TRBJ2-1 | TRBV7-7 | - | TGTGCTAGCAGCACTGGACTAGCGAGCTCCTACAATGAGCAGTTCTTC | CASSTGLASSYNEQFF
- | TRBJ2-1 | TRBV12-3/TRBV12-4 | many | TGTGCCAGCAGTGTCGGGACTTTCCCCTACAATGAGCAGTTCTTC | CASSVGTFPYNEQFF
- | TRBJ1-1 | TRBV5-1 | many | TGCGCCAGCAGCTCGGATGGGGTCGTTGGCACTGAAGCTTTCTTT | CASSSDGVVGTEAFF
- | TRBJ2-1 | TRBV6-2/TRBV6-3 | - | TGTGCCAGCTCCCCGGTCGGTTCCTACAATGAGCAGTTCTTC | CASSPVGSYNEQFF
TRBD2 | TRBJ2-5 | TRBV6-5 | many | TGTGCCAGCAGTTACTCGGGTAGCGGGGGGGGAAAGACCCAGTACTTC | CASSYSGSGGGKTQYF
- | TRBJ2-7 | TRBV5-1 | once | TGCGCCAGCCATGTGCTGTACTTC | CASHVLYF
TRBD1 | TRBJ2-7 | TRBV12-3/TRBV12-4 | many | TGTGCCAGCAGCCGGACAGGGGGCCCCTACGAGCAGTACTTC | CASSRTGGPYEQYF
- | TRBJ2-5 | TRBV27 | many | TGTGCCAGCAGTTTCGGAGGGGACGAGACCCAGTACTTC | CASSFGGDETQYF
- | TRBJ1-6 | TRBV3-1 | - | TGTGCCAGCAGCCAAGAGCAGGGTAGATCACCCCTCCACTTT | CASSQEQGRSPLHF
- | TRBJ2-2 | TRBV20-1 | - | TGCAGTTTCAAGCCACCGGGATCGGACACCGGGGAGCTGTTTTTT | CSFKPPGSDTGELFF
TRBD1 | TRBJ2-7 | TRBV10-3 | few | TGTGCCATCAGCGACGGGACAGGGATCTCCAGCGAGCAGTACTTC | CAISDGTGISSEQYF
- | TRBJ2-2 | TRBV5-5 | many | TGTGCCAGCAGCTTGGGAGGACAGAGCAATTCGAACACCGGGGAGCTGTTTTTT | CASSLGGQSNSNTGELFF
- | TRBJ2-2 | TRBV5-1 | - | TGCGCCAGCAGCTTTCTATGGACACTCAACACCGGGGAGCTGTTTTTT | CASSFLWTLNTGELFF
- | TRBJ1-4 | TRBV20-1 | many | TGCAGTGTCGGCCGGGATAATGAAAAACTGTTTTTT | CSVGRDNEKLFF
TRBD1 | TRBJ2-7 | TRBV5-1 | many | TGCGCCAGCAGCTTGGCTTTAAGGACAGGGCCATACGAGCAGTACTTC | CASSLALRTGPYEQYF
TRBD1 | TRBJ1-5 | TRBV7-3 | many | TGTGCCAGCAGCCTTTGGCATCACCCGGACAGGGGAAATCAGCCCCAGCATTTT | CASSLWHHPDRGNQPQHF
- | TRBJ1-4 | TRBV7-2 | many | TGTGCCAGCAGCTTAGCCGGCAGGTCAAATGAAAAACTGTTTTTT | CASSLAGRSNEKLFF